This record looks at one T cell receptor (beta chain) sequence and its context. Time point of the sample: patch test 2, 6 weeks after DPC sensitization. Treatment meaning: therapeutic diphenylcyclopropenone sensitization with weekly scalp DPC. CDR1 MGHDK and CDR2 SYGVNS come from the germline V gene. The CDR3 has 11 amino acids. Trimming took 6 bases from V and 4 from J, leaving 6 bases between them. This record belongs to a study of human T cells and chemical hapten exposure. Study-wide context: Skin on the upper inner arm, roughly 2 cm by roughly 2 cm in size, was sensitized with 2% DPC.

The study's library attached unique molecular identifiers to single cDNA molecules. TCRdb reprocessed the RACE reads via MiXCR and lists one record per CDR3 protein. The data hold around 99,000 distinct CDR3 sequences, with about a tenth observed a single time. The V call is TRBV25-1, the J call TRBJ1-2; no clear D gene. This receptor was obtained from a woman between 35 and 50 years old with alopecia areata. Some clones in this sample may be carry-over from other donors' samples. The source was whole blood, collected in connection with sensitization to the hapten diphenylcyclopropenone (DPC). The CDR3 reads CASSTSYGYTF. CDR3 bases: TGTGCCAGCAGCACTAGCTATGGCTACACCTTC.